This entry concerns a single T cell receptor (beta chain). The antigen is not known. This record comes from a study of T cell repertoires in cytomegalovirus infection. Overall study: Public TCR beta signatures marked donors with CMV infection and the matching HLA.

Findings and caveats of the study: Totalled public TCR beta family frequency picked out people who carried CMV plus the relevant HLA.

From the reads, TCRdb called clonotypes with MiXCR, one entry per CDR3 protein. The table lists more than 250,000 distinct CDR3 sequences, approximately 15% of them singletons. The CDR3 covers 11 residues. Trimming took 3 bases from V and 5 from J, leaving 6 bases between them. Per the germline V gene, CDR1 is SGHDT and CDR2 is YYEEEE. The specimen was PBMCs. The receptor comes from a human donor in good health (CMV status not recorded). Some clones in this sample may be carry-over from other donors' samples. The chain combines TRBV5-6 with TRBJ2-7; D is ambiguous. CDR3 in amino acids: CASSWLNEQYF. The CDR3 bases are TGTGCCAGCAGCTGGCTGAACGAGCAGTACTTC.